The 10 T cell receptor beta chains in this list originate from one sample, sequenced in a study of T cells in Graves' hyperthyroidism and ophthalmopathy. RNA transcripts yielded amplified TCR beta CDR3 regions. TCR CDR3 underwent first-round RT-PCR with the HTBI primer set. TCRdb fed the multiplex PCR reads into MiXCR, producing one record per CDR3 protein. The table lists hundreds of thousands of distinct CDR3 sequences, less than 15% of them singletons, with 9.2% in the top ten. The sequenced material came from blood. These TCRs come from a woman younger than 30 with Graves' hyperthyroidism.

This clonotype was seen ten or more times. The genes are TRBV6-1 and TRBJ2-3; the D gene could be TRBD1 or TRBD2 (6 bases each). This CDR3 has 15 amino acids. CDR1 is MNHNS and CDR2 is SASEGT in the germline V gene. V shed 6 bases and J shed 3 bases, with 16 bases lying between them. CDR3 nucleotide sequence: TGTGCCAGCAGGAAAGGGGGGATGAAGACAGATACGCAGTATTTT. This gives the protein CASRKGGMKTDTQYF.

In this sample, this clonotype turned up many times. J is TRBJ2-1 and V is TRBV4-3, with TRBD2 identical over 11 bases. This CDR3 has 17 residues. CDR1 and CDR2 from the germline V gene are LGHNA and YSLEER. V trimming: 0 bases; J trimming: 5 bases; junction bases outside the gene matches: 6. The CDR3 DNA sequence: TGCGCCAGCAGCCAAGACTTTAGCGGGAGGGCAAACAATGAGCAGTTCTTC. Protein product: CASSQDFSGRANNEQFF.

In this sample, this clonotype turned up a few times. The chain recombines TRBV4-3 with TRBJ2-6; TRBD1 is a possible D gene (5 bases). The CDR3 sequence is 18 residues long. The V gene lost 0 bases and the J gene lost 0 bases, with 12 bases spanning the gap. Germline-derived CDR1 and CDR2 are LGHNA and YSLEER. CDR3 sequence reads: CASSQDRPDTSGANVLTF. In nucleotides, the CDR3 is TGCGCCAGCAGCCAAGACCGGCCGGACACCTCTGGGGCCAACGTCCTGACTTTC.

Many counts were recorded for this clonotype. Here the CDR3 reads CSARGGLAGGELFF. CDR3 coding DNA: TGCAGTGCTAGAGGAGGACTAGCTGGCGGGGAGCTGTTTTTT. The chain uses TRBV20-1 and TRBJ2-2; 8 bases are shared with TRBD2. J lost 7 bases, V lost 1 base, and 5 bases had no gene match. CDR3 size: 14 residues. Germline loops: CDR1 DFQATT, CDR2 SNEGSKA (reference sequence).

At least ten counts were recorded for this clonotype. The chain recombines TRBV15 with TRBJ1-5; D remains unclear. The CDR3 is 13 amino acids. Trimming pared 0 bases from V and 4 bases from J, leaving 4 bases between. Per the germline V gene, CDR1 is LNHNV and CDR2 is YYDKDF (reference sequence). The CDR3 coding sequence is TGTGCCACCAGCAGAGAAGGGAATCAGCCCCAGCATTTT. Translated, it gives CATSREGNQPQHF.

The chain uses TRBV20-1 and TRBJ2-1; the match to TRBD2 covers 11 bases. Trimming at V came to 1 base and at J to 8 bases, leaving 7 bases not matched to a gene. The CDR3 consists of 15 residues. Germline lookup yields CDR1 DFQATT and CDR2 SNEGSKA (reference sequence). CDR3 DNA: TGCAGTGCTAGAGGACTAGCGGGGCGGAGCGATGAGCAGTTCTTC. Its translation: CSARGLAGRSDEQFF.

This clonotype was counted many times. This chain connects TRBV24-1 to TRBJ2-3; D uncertain. V lost 4 bases to trimming and J lost 4 bases, with 14 bases between them. Looked up from germline, CDR1 is KGHDR and CDR2 is SFDVKD. This CDR3 is 15 amino acids long. CDR3 loop: CATSDPSQVADTQYF. For the CDR3, the DNA is TGTGCCACCAGTGACCCCTCCCAGGTTGCAGATACGCAGTATTTT.

This clonotype was seen only a few times. The chain uses TRBV6-6 and TRBJ1-1; D is unresolved. Germline values: CDR1 MNHNY, CDR2 SVGAGI (reference sequence). With 2 bases removed from V and 4 bases from J, the gap between germline ends came to 5 bases. The CDR3 runs 12 residues. The CDR3 sequence is CASSYLATEAFF. The DNA for the CDR3 is TGTGCCAGCAGTTACCTGGCCACTGAAGCTTTCTTT.

This clonotype was observed at least ten times. The chain uses TRBV20-1 and TRBJ2-1; TRBD2 matches 12 bases. CDR1 and CDR2 from the germline V gene are DFQATT and SNEGSKA (reference sequence). The CDR3 consists of 15 residues. Losses at the gene ends were 6 bases for V and 2 bases for J; bases not matched to a gene: 5. CDR3 amino acids: CSADGTSGPYNEQFF. Here the CDR3 DNA reads TGCAGTGCCGATGGGACTAGCGGGCCCTACAATGAGCAGTTCTTC.

The chain employs TRBV30 and TRBJ1-1, with no clear D. Germline V gene data show CDR1 as GTSNPN and CDR2 as SVGIG (reference sequence). The CDR3 spans 13 residues. Trimming pared 4 bases from V and 1 base from J, leaving 10 bases between. The CDR3 here is CAWNIIGNTEAFF. The DNA of the CDR3 is TGTGCCTGGAACATCATCGGGAACACTGAAGCTTTCTTT.